This T cell receptor beta chain was recovered during a study of CD8 T cells in Susac syndrome. Study observations and caveats: CD4+ T cell repertoires in Susac syndrome lacked clonal expansion. TCR sequencing and HLA analysis covered a relatively small number of individuals.

V lost 2 bases and J lost 4; bases outside the gene matches: 9. Germline assignment: CDR1 LGHNA and CDR2 YNFKEQ. CDR3 size: 17 residues. Turning to this clonotype: Its antigen is as yet unknown.

RNA was extracted with the RNeasy kit, and a quantity of roughly 0.45 to 1 ug was reverse transcribed using random hexamers. A multiplex approach, immunoSEQ multiplex PCR, amplified TCR beta CDR3 across 54 Vbeta and 13 Jbeta. One entry per CDR3 protein, called by TCRdb with MiXCR from the immunoSEQ multiplex PCR reads. This repertoire shows 130,000 to 150,000 distinct CDR3 sequences, more than 90% found once; its top ten account for less than 0.085%. The sequence was obtained from a human donor with Susac syndrome. This rearrangement joins TRBV4-2 to TRBJ2-2, with 8 bases identical to TRBD1. Sequencing input: CD4+ T cells from PBMCs. CDR3 DNA: TGTGCCAGCAGCCAACCCGGACAGGGAACCCTCACCGGGGAGCTGTTTTTT. Residues: CASSQPGQGTLTGELFF.